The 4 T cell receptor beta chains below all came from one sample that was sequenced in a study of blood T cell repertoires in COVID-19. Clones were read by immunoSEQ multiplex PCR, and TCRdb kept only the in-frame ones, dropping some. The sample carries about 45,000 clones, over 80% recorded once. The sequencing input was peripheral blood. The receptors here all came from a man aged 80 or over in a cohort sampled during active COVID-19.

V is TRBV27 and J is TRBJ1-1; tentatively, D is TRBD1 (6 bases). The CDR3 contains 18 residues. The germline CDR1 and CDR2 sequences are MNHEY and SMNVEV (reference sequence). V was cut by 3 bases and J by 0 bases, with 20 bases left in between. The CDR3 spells CASSFRQVGVSLNTEAFF. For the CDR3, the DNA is TGTGCCAGCAGTTTCCGACAGGTGGGGGTATCCCTGAACACTGAAGCTTTCTTT.

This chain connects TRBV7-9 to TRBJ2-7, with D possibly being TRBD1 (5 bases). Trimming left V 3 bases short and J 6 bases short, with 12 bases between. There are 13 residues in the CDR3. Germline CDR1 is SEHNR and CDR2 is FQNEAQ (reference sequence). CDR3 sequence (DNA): TGTGCCAGCAGCTTGGCAGGGTTAGGCGAGCAGTACTTC. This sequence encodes CASSLAGLGEQYF.

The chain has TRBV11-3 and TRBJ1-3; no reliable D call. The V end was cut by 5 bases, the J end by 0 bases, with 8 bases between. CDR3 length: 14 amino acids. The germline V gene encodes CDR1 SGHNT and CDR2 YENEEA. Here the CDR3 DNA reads TGTGCCAGCAGCCTCCCAGGCTCTGGAAACACCATATATTTT. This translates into CASSLPGSGNTIYF.

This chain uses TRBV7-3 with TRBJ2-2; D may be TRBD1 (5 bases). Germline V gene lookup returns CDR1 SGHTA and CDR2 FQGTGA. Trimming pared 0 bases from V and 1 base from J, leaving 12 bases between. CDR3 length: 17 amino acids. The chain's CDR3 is CASSLTSGSLNTGELFF. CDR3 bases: TGTGCCAGCAGCTTAACTTCAGGGTCCCTGAACACCGGGGAGCTGTTTTTT.